This record concerns one T cell receptor (beta chain) sequence. The antigen remains undetermined. This sample is part of a study of T cell responses to AZD1222 COVID-19 vaccine. Study-wide findings and caveats: Per reports, nearly half of all spike-specific TCRs target regions that are unmutated in variants.

Trimming cost V 5 bases and J 2 bases, with 16 bases left between them. CDR1 and CDR2 (germline): SGHTA, FQGNSA. This CDR3 is 15 amino acids long. Profiled with immunoSEQ multiplex PCR; TCRdb holds only in-frame clones, not every one. This sample yields some 200,000 clones, of which approximately 90% are seen a single time; roughly 6% belongs to the top ten. Material: peripheral blood, obtained on day 0 of AZD1222 vaccination. The J gene is TRBJ2-7, the V gene TRBV7-2; tentative D call: TRBD1 (5 bases). The sequence was collected from an adult in good health. DNA of the CDR3: TGTGCCAGCAGCCTAGAATTTTTAGGGGCCTACGAGCAGTACTTC. It translates to CASSLEFLGAYEQYF.